This T cell receptor beta chain was sequenced in a study of blood T cell repertoires in COVID-19. Study overall: PBMCs, B-cell-depleted T cells, or T cells were the source of the cDNA or gDNA that made up the material.

Authors' methods: Nucleated cell counts were estimated from reference gene primer amplification. This table comes from immunoSEQ multiplex PCR, and its TCRdb copy is limited to in-frame clones, with some not included. The DNA gave D and trimming, while V, J and clone size come from that table. The sample records some 390,000 clones, about nine tenths being singletons. The CDR3 is made up of 14 amino acids. The V and J ends lost 4 bases and 2 bases respectively, with 9 bases between them. Per germline, CDR1 SNHLY and CDR2 FYNNEI. Cohorts were assigned according to the clinical history that participants reported. Two negative PCRs, clearance, or symptom resolution had been documented for recovered Cohort 3 donors.

The chain is built from TRBV2 and TRBJ1-3; tentatively, D is TRBD1 (6 bases). Sample: PBMCs or T cells enriched from blood (not recorded which). The source is a woman aged 25 to 39 who had recovered from COVID-19. The DNA of the CDR3 is TGTGCCAGCAGTGCAGGGGTAGCTGGAAACACCATATATTTT. Translation gives CASSAGVAGNTIYF.